A single T cell receptor (beta chain) is shown here with its context. Its antigen is undetermined. This specimen belongs to a study of T cell repertoires in cytomegalovirus infection. Study as a whole: From public TCR beta signatures came an indication of both CMV infection and matching HLA type. Whole-study results and caveats: Dominating the ex vivo response were TCR beta clonotypes that were CMV-specific and HLA-C-restricted.

Germline V CDR1 and CDR2: MNHEY, SVGAGI. Trimming at V came to 0 bases and at J to 1 base, leaving 3 bases not matched to a gene. The length of the CDR3 is 16 residues. TCRdb reprocessed the reads with MiXCR, giving one entry per CDR3 protein. The sample records 570,000 or so distinct CDR3 sequences, under 45% being singletons. The V and J genes are TRBV6-5 and TRBJ2-5, with 9 bases lining up with TRBD2. The TCR sequence derives from a human donor in good health (CMV status not recorded). Some clones in this sample may be carry-over from other donors' samples. Sequenced here: cultured PBMCs, sampled from culture after CMV antigen stimulation. The CDR3 loop reads CASSYSLAGFQETQYF. The CDR3 DNA reads TGTGCCAGCAGTTACTCCCTAGCGGGGTTCCAAGAGACCCAGTACTTC.